The TCR beta chain under discussion was sequenced for a study of cytomegalovirus exposure and HLA in healthy donors. Looking at the study overall: A prior study identified 90 million to 120 million unique TCR beta sequences from about 180 million T cells. Study outcomes and limitations: Highly shared variants forming one cluster were likely a sequencing artifact. Cytomegalovirus status was reportedly diagnosed by the classifier with high sensitivity and specificity.

PCR primers comprised 60 Vbeta and 13 Jbeta primers. Repertoires were generated with immunoSEQ multiplex PCR, while TCRdb's copy carries only in-frame clones and drops some. The data show 100,000 or so clones, roughly three quarters seen once. Germline V gene sequence: CDR1 SQVTM, CDR2 ANQGSEA. V lost 4 bases and J 8 bases, leaving 15 bases between the germline ends. This CDR3 contains 13 residues. Though nominally healthy at sampling, donors likely had unrecorded immune exposures. In regard to this clone: What it recognizes is unknown.

The chain links TRBV29-1 to TRBJ1-3, with D perhaps matching TRBD1 (5 bases). Sequenced: PBMCs. The receptor was isolated from a woman aged 50 to 60 in good health and CMV-seropositive. The CDR3: CSVVGGNADTIYF. In DNA form, the CDR3 reads TGCAGCGTTGTTGGGGGGAATGCGGACACCATATATTTT.